A selection of T cell receptor beta chains follows, all from one sample in a study of shared clonotypes between healthy human individuals. The protocol was immunoSEQ multiplex PCR, while the TCRdb copy is restricted to in-frame clones and leaves out a portion. This table holds some 2,100,000 clones, about 92% found once. The specimen was naive CD8+ T cells from PBMCs. The receptors originated from a man between 18 and 35 years old in good health. Some clones in this sample may be carry-over from other donors' samples. Each CDR3 is given with its conserved first and last residue. D genes are given only for firm matches. Some rows mark clone size as missing; the rest say once, few, many or name a class of expanded clone.

v_gene	j_gene	abundance	d_gene	CDR3aa	CDR3nt
TRBV7-3	TRBJ2-1	.	.	CASSLNERLAGNEQFF	TGTGCCAGCAGCTTAAATGAGCGGTTGGCGGGTAATGAGCAGTTCTTC
TRBV19	TRBJ2-7	.	.	CASSIPGSGTEQYF	TGTGCCAGTAGTATACCGGGGTCGGGGACCGAGCAGTACTTC
TRBV29-1	TRBJ1-4	.	.	CSGQGGPNEKLFF	TGCAGCGGCCAAGGGGGGCCTAATGAAAAACTGTTTTTT
TRBV10-1	TRBJ2-7	.	.	CASSESSGHHFYEQYF	TGCGCCAGCAGTGAGTCCTCGGGACATCATTTTTACGAGCAGTACTTC
TRBV4-3	TRBJ2-1	.	TRBD2	CASSPRLAGINEQFF	TGCGCCAGCAGCCCACGACTAGCGGGTATAAATGAGCAGTTCTTC
TRBV27	TRBJ2-3	.	TRBD1	CASSLGQPDTDTQYF	TGTGCCAGCAGTTTGGGACAGCCAGACACAGATACGCAGTATTTT
TRBV27	TRBJ1-2	.	.	CARGRQESGYTF	TGTGCCAGAGGTCGGCAGGAATCTGGCTACACCTTC
TRBV7-2	TRBJ2-1	.	TRBD2	CASSLAEREDPLGEQFF	TGTGCCAGCAGCTTAGCGGAGCGGGAGGATCCCTTGGGAGAGCAGTTCTTC
TRBV18	TRBJ2-2	.	.	CASSPPRTVNTGELFF	TGTGCCAGCTCACCACCAAGGACAGTGAACACCGGGGAGCTGTTTTTT
TRBV5-1	TRBJ2-2	once	TRBD2	CASSLAFPGGRASDTGELFF	TGCGCCAGCAGCTTGGCTTTCCCCGGCGGGAGGGCCTCCGACACCGGGGAGCTGTTTTTT
TRBV19	TRBJ1-1	.	.	CASSGPSGGGTEAFF	TGTGCCAGTAGTGGCCCTTCGGGAGGGGGTACTGAAGCTTTCTTT
TRBV5-1	TRBJ2-1	.	.	CASSLKLGGASSYNEQFF	TGCGCCAGCAGCTTGAAGTTAGGGGGAGCCAGCTCCTACAATGAGCAGTTCTTC
TRBV20-1	TRBJ2-7	.	.	CSARRGYEQYF	TGCAGTGCTAGGAGAGGTTACGAGCAGTACTTC
TRBV19	TRBJ1-1	.	.	CASSFHSKNTEAFF	TGTGCCAGTAGTTTTCATTCTAAGAACACTGAAGCTTTCTTT
TRBV6-5	TRBJ2-3	.	TRBD2	CASSSQGLAGADTQYF	TGTGCCAGCAGTTCCCAGGGACTAGCGGGAGCAGATACGCAGTATTTT
TRBV19	TRBJ2-1	.	.	CASKDVRQTYNEQFF	TGTGCCAGTAAAGATGTGAGGCAGACCTACAATGAGCAGTTCTTC
TRBV27	TRBJ2-7	.	.	CASSLSGLYEQYF	TGTGCCAGCAGTTTATCGGGTCTGTACGAGCAGTACTTC
TRBV7-3	TRBJ2-1	.	.	CASSSRDNEQFF	TGTGCCAGCAGCTCCAGGGACAATGAGCAGTTCTTC
TRBV27	TRBJ2-7	.	TRBD2	CASTPRLAATYEQYF	TGTGCCAGCACCCCTCGACTAGCGGCCACCTACGAGCAGTACTTC
TRBV27	TRBJ2-1	.	.	CASAGLGNEQFF	TGTGCCAGCGCCGGACTGGGCAATGAGCAGTTCTTC
TRBV29-1	TRBJ2-2	.	.	CSAYPTANTGELFF	TGCAGCGCATATCCGACAGCCAACACCGGGGAGCTGTTTTTT
TRBV5-1	TRBJ2-2	few	TRBD2	CASSLGLAANTGELFF	TGCGCCAGCAGCCTGGGACTAGCAGCGAACACCGGGGAGCTGTTTTTT
TRBV29-1	TRBJ2-7	.	.	CSAEGQDSYEQYF	TGCAGCGCCGAGGGGCAGGATTCCTACGAGCAGTACTTC
TRBV6-5	TRBJ1-1	once	.	CASSYSRGGGNTEAFF	TGTGCCAGCAGTTACTCGAGAGGGGGGGGGAACACTGAAGCTTTCTTT
TRBV28	TRBJ1-1	.	TRBD1	CASSAQGGATEAFF	TGTGCCAGCAGCGCCCAGGGGGGGGCCACTGAAGCTTTCTTT
TRBV5-6	TRBJ1-2	.	.	CASTVGGLGYTF	TGTGCCAGCACCGTAGGAGGGTTAGGCTACACCTTC
TRBV4-1	TRBJ2-7	.	.	CASSQERGDDSEQYF	TGCGCCAGCAGCCAAGAACGGGGAGATGATAGTGAGCAGTACTTC
TRBV11-3	TRBJ2-2	.	.	CASSSFQGPGELFF	TGTGCCAGCAGCTCCTTCCAGGGGCCCGGGGAGCTGTTTTTT
TRBV5-5	TRBJ2-7	.	.	CASSFTSSYEQYF	TGTGCCAGCAGCTTCACGAGCTCCTACGAGCAGTACTTC
TRBV28	TRBJ2-7	.	.	CASSPSFEQYF	TGTGCCAGCAGTCCTTCGTTCGAGCAGTACTTC
TRBV2	TRBJ1-5	.	TRBD1	CASSTGQGHQPQHF	TGTGCCAGCAGTACCGGACAGGGCCATCAGCCCCAGCATTTT
TRBV19	TRBJ1-3	.	.	CASRDRMSSGNTIYF	TGTGCCAGTAGAGACAGGATGAGCTCTGGAAACACCATATATTTT
TRBV5-6	TRBJ2-4	.	.	CASSLVEESKNIQYF	TGTGCCAGCAGCTTGGTTGAGGAATCCAAAAACATTCAGTACTTC
TRBV7-2	TRBJ2-5	.	.	CASSSRTDPRETQYF	TGTGCCAGCAGCTCGCGGACAGATCCCAGGGAGACCCAGTACTTC
TRBV28	TRBJ2-7	.	TRBD1	CASSDGQGISYEQYF	TGTGCCAGCAGTGACGGACAGGGGATATCCTACGAGCAGTACTTC
TRBV19	TRBJ2-2	.	.	CASSASRGAGTGELFF	TGTGCCAGTAGCGCCAGCCGGGGCGCCGGCACCGGGGAGCTGTTTTTT
TRBV11-1	TRBJ2-1	.	.	CASSLRSGTLRDNEQFF	TGTGCCAGCAGCTTAAGATCAGGGACGCTGCGGGATAATGAGCAGTTCTTC
TRBV15	TRBJ1-3	.	.	CATSRETRGSGNTIYF	TGTGCCACCAGCAGAGAAACGAGAGGTTCTGGAAACACCATATATTTT
TRBV7-9	TRBJ1-1	.	TRBD1	CASSLGQGDTEAFF	TGTGCCAGCAGCTTAGGGCAGGGGGACACTGAAGCTTTCTTT
TRBV27	TRBJ2-7	.	.	CASSLVEGSYEQYF	TGTGCCAGCAGTCTCGTTGAAGGGTCCTACGAGCAGTACTTC
TRBV4-1	TRBJ2-7	.	.	CASSQTGLPYEQYF	TGCGCCAGCAGCCAAACGGGACTGCCCTACGAGCAGTACTTC
TRBV27	TRBJ1-1	.	TRBD1	CASSQTGANTEAFF	TGTGCCAGCAGTCAGACAGGGGCGAACACTGAAGCTTTCTTT
TRBV6-1	TRBJ2-1	.	TRBD2	CASSELEGTSKGHEQFF	TGTGCCAGCAGTGAGCTGGAAGGGACTAGCAAGGGTCATGAGCAGTTCTTC
TRBV7-9	TRBJ2-3	.	TRBD2	CASSAGESRTDTQYF	TGTGCCAGCAGCGCGGGGGAGTCGCGGACAGATACGCAGTATTTT
TRBV19	TRBJ1-2	.	.	CASSPQDLYGYTF	TGTGCCAGTAGTCCGCAGGATTTATATGGCTACACCTTC